This T cell receptor beta chain was observed in a study of blood T cell repertoires in COVID-19 (dated by TCRdb to the early 2020s). Regarding the study in general: Samples from collaborators originated in the United States, Italy and Spain and spanned both the acute and convalescent phases of COVID-19. Samples were obtained from the ongoing ImmuneRACE study (first 160 participants) and from 1,200 or so subjects provided by 6 global collaborators. Nearly every sample came with metadata listing a de-identified subject ID, COVID-19 status, age in years and sex. A freely available public database, intended as a resource for researchers studying the immune response to SARS-CoV-2, is where the repertoires were released. Subjects who had been exposed to COVID-19, were actively infected with it, or had recovered from it provided the deeply sampled blood TCRbeta repertoires that made up the dataset. The prospective study material was composed of cDNA or gDNA derived from T cells, B-cell-depleted T cells, or PBMCs. HLA class I and class II types, where available, came from metadata supplied by the sample provider rather than from assay-based typing.

According to the germline V gene, CDR1 reads KGHSH and CDR2 reads LQKENI. Trimming takes 3 bases off V and 1 base off J; junction bases not matched to a gene: 11. The CDR3, from cysteine to phenylalanine, totals 18 residues. Kept here is only the CDR3 DNA, which spans 54 bases and is read in frame from base 1. Overall study outcomes, separate from this receptor: The amount of clinical and demographic metadata varied by source and participant and was provided uncurated.

As concerns this clone: Its antigen has not been determined. No per-base quality is available; no much larger clone lies one base away.

TCRbeta CDR3 regions were amplified from genomic DNA using the immunoSEQ Assay, a bias-controlled multiplex PCR. The published analysis was carried out like this. Nucleated cell counts per sample were estimated from amplification of reference gene primers within the assay. To quantify the absolute abundance of each unique TCRbeta CDR3 rearrangement, sequence reads were collapsed and filtered. For each sample, productive Simpson clonality was calculated as the square root of Simpson's diversity index across productive rearrangements. Held by TCRdb, this immuneACCESS table contains in-frame sequences only and omits some clones. Under half of the omission traces to an unresolved V gene where checked; the cause of the rest is unknown. D and trimming were read from the DNA, whereas the V and J calls and clone size are those reported in that table. The sample table records about 110,000 clones; 71% of these occur just once. Jointly, the top ten make up 1.5% to 2% of the sample.

The collaborating institutions used their own protocols to collect whole blood in K2EDTA tubes. For TCRbeta analysis, collaborator samples were shipped as frozen whole blood, as isolated PBMCs, or as DNA extracted from either sample type. This TCR was sampled from a woman in her 40s with acute or convalescent COVID-19. Material: peripheral blood. The chain is assembled from TRBV18 and TRBJ2-3, with TRBD2 matching 9 junction bases. The DNA sequence is TGTGCCAGCTCACCGGGGTTAGCGGGGGCCCGCGGCACAGATACGCAGTATTTT. This encodes CASSPGLAGARGTDTQYF.